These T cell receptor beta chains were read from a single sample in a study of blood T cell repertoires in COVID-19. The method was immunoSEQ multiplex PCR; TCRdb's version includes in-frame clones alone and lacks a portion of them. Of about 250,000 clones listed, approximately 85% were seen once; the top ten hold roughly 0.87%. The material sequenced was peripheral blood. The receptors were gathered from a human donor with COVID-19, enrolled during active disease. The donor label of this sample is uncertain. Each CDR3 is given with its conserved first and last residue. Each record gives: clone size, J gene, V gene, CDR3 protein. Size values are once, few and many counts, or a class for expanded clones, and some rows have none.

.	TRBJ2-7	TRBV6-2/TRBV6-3	CASSPLQGAMTEQYF
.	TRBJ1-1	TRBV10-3	CAIRNTGGPAIEAFF
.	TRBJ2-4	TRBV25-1	CASSQDRGNVLNDIQYF
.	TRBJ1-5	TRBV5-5	CASRIGGGGDSNQPQHF
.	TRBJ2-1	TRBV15	CATSRDLSSEQFF
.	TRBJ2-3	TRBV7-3	CASSPRRGDTDTQYF
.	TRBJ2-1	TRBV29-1	CSVEARPAVSEQFF
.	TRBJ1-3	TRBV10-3	CAISERGGRASGNTIYF
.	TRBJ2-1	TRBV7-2	CASSLPSGRPFGEQFF
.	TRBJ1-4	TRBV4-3	CASSQGPRTARREKLFF
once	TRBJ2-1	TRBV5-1	CASSLDPAGAYEQFF